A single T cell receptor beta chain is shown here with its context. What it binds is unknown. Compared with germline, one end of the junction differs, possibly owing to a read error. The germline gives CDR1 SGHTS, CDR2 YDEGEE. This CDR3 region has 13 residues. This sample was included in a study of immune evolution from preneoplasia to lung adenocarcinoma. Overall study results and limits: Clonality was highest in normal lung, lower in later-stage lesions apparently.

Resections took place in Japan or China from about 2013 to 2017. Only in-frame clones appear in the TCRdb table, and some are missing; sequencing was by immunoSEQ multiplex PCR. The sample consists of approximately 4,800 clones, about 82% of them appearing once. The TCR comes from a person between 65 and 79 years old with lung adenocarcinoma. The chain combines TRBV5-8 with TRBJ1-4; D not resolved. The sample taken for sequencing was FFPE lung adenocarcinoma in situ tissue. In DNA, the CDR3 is TGTGCCAGCAGCTCTCGGGCTAAGGAAAAACTGTTTTTT. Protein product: CASSSRAKEKLFF.